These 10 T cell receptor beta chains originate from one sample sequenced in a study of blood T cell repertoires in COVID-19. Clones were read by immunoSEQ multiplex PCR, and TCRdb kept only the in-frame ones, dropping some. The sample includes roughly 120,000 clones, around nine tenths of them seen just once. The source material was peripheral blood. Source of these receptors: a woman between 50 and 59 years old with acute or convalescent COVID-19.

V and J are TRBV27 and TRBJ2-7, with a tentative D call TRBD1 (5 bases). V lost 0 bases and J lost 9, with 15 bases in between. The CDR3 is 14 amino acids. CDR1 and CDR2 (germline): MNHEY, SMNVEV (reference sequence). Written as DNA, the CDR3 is TGTGCCAGCAGTTTATCTGGGCAGGGTAGGGGGCAGTACTTC. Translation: CASSLSGQGRGQYF.

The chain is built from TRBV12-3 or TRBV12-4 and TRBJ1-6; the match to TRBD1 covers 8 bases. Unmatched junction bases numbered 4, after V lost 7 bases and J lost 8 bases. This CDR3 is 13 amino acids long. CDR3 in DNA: TGTGCCAGCACCGGACAGGGACATTCACCCCTCCACTTT. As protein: CASTGQGHSPLHF.

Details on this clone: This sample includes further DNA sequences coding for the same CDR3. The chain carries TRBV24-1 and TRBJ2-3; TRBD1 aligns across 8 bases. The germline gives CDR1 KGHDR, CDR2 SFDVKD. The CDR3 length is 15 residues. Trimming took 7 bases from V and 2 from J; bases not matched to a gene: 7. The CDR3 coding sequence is TGTGCCACCAGCCCCGGACAGGGACCCACAGATACGCAGTATTTT. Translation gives CATSPGQGPTDTQYF.

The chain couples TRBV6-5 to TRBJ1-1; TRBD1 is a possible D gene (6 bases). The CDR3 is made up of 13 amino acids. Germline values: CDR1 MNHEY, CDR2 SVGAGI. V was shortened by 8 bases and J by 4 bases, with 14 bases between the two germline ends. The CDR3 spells CASSLGGGTEAFF. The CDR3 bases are TGTGCCAGCTCCCTTGGGGGCGGCACTGAAGCTTTCTTT.

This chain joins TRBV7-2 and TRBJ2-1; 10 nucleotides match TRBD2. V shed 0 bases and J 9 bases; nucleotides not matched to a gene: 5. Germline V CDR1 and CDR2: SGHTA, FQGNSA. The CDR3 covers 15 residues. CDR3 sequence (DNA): TGTGCCAGCAGCTTAGCCAGCGGGAGGGCGGGTGAGCAGTTCTTC. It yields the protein CASSLASGRAGEQFF.

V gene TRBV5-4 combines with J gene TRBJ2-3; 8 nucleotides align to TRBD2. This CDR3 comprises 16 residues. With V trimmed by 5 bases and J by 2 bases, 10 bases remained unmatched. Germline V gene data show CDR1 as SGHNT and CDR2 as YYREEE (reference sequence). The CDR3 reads CASSSLSGRNTDTQYF. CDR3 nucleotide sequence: TGTGCCAGCAGTTCCCTGAGCGGGAGAAACACAGATACGCAGTATTTT. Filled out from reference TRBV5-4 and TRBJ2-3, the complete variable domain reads ETGVTQSPTHLIKTRGQQVTLRCSSQSGHNTVSWYQQALGQGPQFIFQYYREEENGRGNFPPRFSGLQFPNYSSELNVNALELDDSALYLCASSSLSGRNTDTQYFGPGTRLTVL.

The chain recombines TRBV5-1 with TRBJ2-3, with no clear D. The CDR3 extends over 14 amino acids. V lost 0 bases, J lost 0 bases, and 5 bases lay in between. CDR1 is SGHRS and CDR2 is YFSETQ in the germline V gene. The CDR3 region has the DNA TGCGCCAGCAGCTTGGTCGGGAGCACAGATACGCAGTATTTT. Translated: CASSLVGSTDTQYF.

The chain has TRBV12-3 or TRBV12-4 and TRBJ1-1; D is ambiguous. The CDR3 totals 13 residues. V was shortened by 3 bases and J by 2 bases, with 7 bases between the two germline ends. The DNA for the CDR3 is TGTGCCAGCAGTTTCATACAAAACACTGAAGCTTTCTTT. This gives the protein CASSFIQNTEAFF.

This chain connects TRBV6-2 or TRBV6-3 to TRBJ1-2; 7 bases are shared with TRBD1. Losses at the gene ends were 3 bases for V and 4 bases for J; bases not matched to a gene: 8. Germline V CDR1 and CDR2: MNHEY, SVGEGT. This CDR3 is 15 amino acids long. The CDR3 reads CASSYSTGQAYGYTF. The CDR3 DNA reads TGTGCCAGCAGTTATTCGACAGGGCAGGCCTATGGCTACACCTTC.

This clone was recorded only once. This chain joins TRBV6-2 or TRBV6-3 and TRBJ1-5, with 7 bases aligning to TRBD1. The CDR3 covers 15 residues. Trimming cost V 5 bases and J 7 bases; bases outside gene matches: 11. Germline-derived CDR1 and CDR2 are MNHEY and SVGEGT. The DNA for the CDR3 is TGTGCCAGCAGTGCCGACAGGGTAGGACGACAGCCCCAGCATTTT. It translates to CASSADRVGRQPQHF.